This paragraph covers one T cell receptor (beta chain) sequence. The antigen remains unidentified. The sample originates from a study of cytomegalovirus exposure and HLA in healthy donors. Study as a whole: Both the 120 or so validation repertoires and the roughly 640 first-cohort repertoires used the same platform, as reported by a later analysis. Study-wide results and limits: Cytomegalovirus-associated TCR beta chains were listed, numbering some 170. Reportedly, cytomegalovirus status was diagnosed with high sensitivity and specificity. Subsequent analysis of the 95 to 150 validation repertoires found a tendency for first-cohort TCR clusters to co-occur.

CDR1 is LNHNV and CDR2 is YYDKDF in the germline V gene (reference sequence). The CDR3 loop spans 17 amino acids. Trimming took 0 bases from V and 5 from J; bases not matched to a gene: 6. Some clones are missing from TCRdb's copy, which holds only in-frame ones; the method was immunoSEQ multiplex PCR. The data hold roughly 180,000 clones, with roughly 86% observed a single time. The sample taken for sequencing was PBMCs. This chain connects TRBV15 to TRBJ2-2; 10 bases agree with TRBD1. This TCR was recovered from a man aged 30 to 45 in good health and CMV-seropositive. CDR3 nucleotide sequence: TGTGCCACCAGCAGAGATCCAGGACAGGGGGGGACCGGGGAGCTGTTTTTT. Translation: CATSRDPGQGGTGELFF.